Following are 15 T cell receptor beta chains from one sample sequenced in a study of CD8+ T cells in alopecia areata. Reverse transcribed after extraction, RNA yielded cDNA as the sequencing template. Sequenced by immunoSEQ multiplex PCR; TCRdb stores in-frame clones only, minus some. Altogether some 200,000 clones are present, about 60% being singletons, with the ten largest covering around 3%. The treatment was: oral pan-JAK inhibitor, 5-10 mg twice daily. The sample was CD4+ T cells sorted from blood, taken at week 4, from a patient treated with tofacitinib. All receptors derive from a human donor with alopecia areata.

The chain employs TRBV29-1 and TRBJ2-3; D is unresolved. CDR1 is SQVTM and CDR2 is ANQGSEA in the germline V gene. V shed 3 bases and J shed 4 bases, with 14 bases lying between them. This CDR3 is 14 amino acids long. DNA for the CDR3: TGCAGCGTTGACACCCTCCCGCGCTCAGATACGCAGTATTTT. Its protein product is CSVDTLPRSDTQYF.

Only a few counts were recorded for this clone. The gene calls are TRBV15 and TRBJ2-4; possible D gene TRBD2, 7 bases. The germline V gene encodes CDR1 LNHNV and CDR2 YYDKDF (reference sequence). The CDR3 sequence is 18 residues long. V lost 0 bases, J lost 1 base, and 16 bases lay in between. Here the CDR3 DNA reads TGTGCCACCAGCAGAGAGCGGGCGGGGGCAATCGCCAAAAACATTCAGTACTTC. Translation gives CATSRERAGAIAKNIQYF.

The rearrangement joins TRBV2 to TRBJ1-4, with unresolved D. V was trimmed by 7 bases and J by 11 bases, leaving 11 bases between them. Germline V gives CDR1 SNHLY, CDR2 FYNNEI. The CDR3 extends over 11 amino acids. The CDR3 nucleotides are TGTGCCAGCATGGTCCAGTCGAAACTGTTTTTT. Amino acid sequence: CASMVQSKLFF. The full variable domain, completed using reference TRBV2 and TRBJ1-4, is EPEVTQTPSHQVTQMGQEVILRCVPISNHLYFYWYRQILGQKVEFLVSFYNNEISEKSEIFDDQFSVERPDGSNFTLKIRSTKLEDSAMYFCASMVQSKLFFGSGTQLSVL.

V and J are TRBV30 and TRBJ2-7, with D hard to call. CDR3 length: 12 residues. Germline V gives CDR1 GTSNPN, CDR2 SVGIG (reference sequence). Trimming shortened V by 3 bases and J by 3 bases, and 9 bases separated the two germline ends. CDR3 amino acids: CAWSTAFYEQYF. CDR3 nucleotides: TGTGCCTGGAGCACGGCCTTCTACGAGCAGTACTTC.

This clone has just a few counts. This chain joins TRBV23-1 and TRBJ2-4, with TRBD1 matching over 7 bases. TRBV23-1 is recorded as an ORF, its role being uncertain. The CDR3 contains 15 residues. Unmatched junction bases numbered 7, after V lost 8 bases and J lost 0 bases. CDR3 protein: CASHHRGLAKNIQYF. The CDR3 DNA reads as TGCGCCAGCCATCATAGGGGGCTAGCCAAAAACATTCAGTACTTC.

The chain joins TRBV5-1 to TRBJ1-1; TRBD1 might be the D (6 bases). CDR1 SGHRS and CDR2 YFSETQ come from the germline V gene. The CDR3 totals 13 residues. V was cut by 5 bases and J by 1 base, with 9 bases left in between. In DNA form, the CDR3 reads TGCGCCAGCAGTACAGGGCGGAACACTGAAGCTTTCTTT. Protein sequence: CASSTGRNTEAFF.

The chain employs TRBV28 and TRBJ1-1; 9 positions agree with TRBD1. CDR1 and CDR2 (germline): MDHEN, SYDVKM. CDR3 length: 15 residues. Trimming cost V 5 bases and J 4 bases; bases outside gene matches: 8. The CDR3 loop is CASSPRGQGRTEAFF. As DNA, the CDR3 is TGTGCCAGCAGTCCCCGAGGACAGGGGCGCACTGAAGCTTTCTTT.

V usage is TRBV30 and J usage is TRBJ1-2; D perhaps matches TRBD1 (5 bases). The CDR3 sequence is 15 residues long. Per germline, CDR1 GTSNPN and CDR2 SVGIG (reference sequence). Trimming cost V 0 bases and J 5 bases, with 16 bases left between them. CDR3 region: CAWSVWQGKGYGYTF. The CDR3 bases are TGTGCCTGGAGTGTATGGCAGGGAAAGGGGTATGGCTACACCTTC.

The chain uses TRBV30 and TRBJ2-3, with 10 nucleotides matching TRBD2. This CDR3 has 15 residues. Germline V gives CDR1 GTSNPN, CDR2 SVGIG (reference sequence). The junction had 4 bases not matched to a gene; V was cut back by 0 bases and J by 4 bases. The CDR3 loop is CAWSVGSGGSDTQYF. Written as DNA, the CDR3 is TGTGCCTGGAGTGTGGGTAGCGGGGGGTCAGATACGCAGTATTTT.

There are a few counts of this clone. The V gene is TRBV29-1, the J gene TRBJ1-2, with a weak D call TRBD1 (6 bases). Trimming removed 3 bases at V and 7 bases at J, with 18 bases between. The CDR3 sequence is 14 residues long. Germline CDR1 and CDR2: SQVTM and ANQGSEA. The CDR3: CSVDRTDGSGGYTF. The CDR3 DNA reads as TGCAGCGTTGACCGGACAGACGGTAGTGGTGGCTACACCTTC.

The gene calls are TRBV7-6 and TRBJ1-1, with D uncertain. The CDR3 is 13 amino acids. Between the trimmed V and J ends, which lost 1 base and 1 base, there was a span of 4 bases. Germline V gene sequence: CDR1 SGHVS, CDR2 FNYEAQ. The chain's CDR3 is CASSLGTNTEAFF. The CDR3 DNA reads as TGTGCCAGCAGCTTAGGTACGAACACTGAAGCTTTCTTT.

V usage is TRBV30 and J usage is TRBJ2-1, with D tentatively TRBD2 (5 bases). CDR1 and CDR2 from the germline V gene are GTSNPN and SVGIG (reference sequence). The V end was cut by 0 bases, the J end by 4 bases, with 10 bases between. CDR3 length equals 14 residues. CDR3 region: CAWSVNRGYNEQFF. The CDR3 nucleotides read TGTGCCTGGAGTGTAAACCGGGGATACAATGAGCAGTTCTTC. Full variable domain (rest looked up from reference TRBV30 and TRBJ2-1): SQTIHQWPATLVQPVGSPLSLECTVEGTSNPNLYWYRQAAGRGLQLLFYSVGIGQISSEVPQNLSASRPQDRQFILSSKKLLLSDSGFYLCAWSVNRGYNEQFFGPGTRLTVL.

To note about this clone: The sample contains more than one DNA sequence encoding this CDR3. This chain uses TRBV28 with TRBJ2-7; D not certain. Germline V gene sequence: CDR1 MDHEN, CDR2 SYDVKM. The CDR3 is 10 amino acids. V lost 3 bases and J lost 7, with 4 bases in between. This CDR3 is CASSLNEQYF. CDR3 sequence (DNA): TGTGCCAGCAGTTTGAATGAGCAGTACTTC.

The chain links TRBV28 to TRBJ1-2; 8 bases line up with TRBD1. CDR3 length equals 15 residues. The germline CDR1 and CDR2 sequences are MDHEN and SYDVKM. J lost 1 base, V lost 1 base, and 2 bases had no gene match. CDR3 sequence reads: CASSLLTGDNYGYTF. The CDR3 DNA follows: TGTGCCAGCAGTTTATTGACAGGGGATAACTATGGCTACACCTTC.

This clone was seen only once. This chain uses TRBV30 with TRBJ1-6; 9 bases agree with TRBD1. The V gene end was trimmed by 3 bases and the J gene end by 9 bases; junction bases not matched to a gene: 6. Germline V CDR1 and CDR2: GTSNPN, SVGIG (reference sequence). This CDR3 has 14 amino acids. The CDR3 DNA is TGTGCCTGGAGCGGACAGGGGTCGGTTTCACCCCTCCACTTT. This gives the protein CAWSGQGSVSPLHF.